The clone carrying this T cell receptor (beta chain) has a handful of counts. Its cognate antigen is unknown. The sample originates from a study of blood T cells in healthy people across ages. Study conclusions and caveats: Per million T cells, TCR beta diversity dropped roughly linearly as age increased. Across samples, TCR beta diversity tracked strongly with naive T cell percentage.

Germline CDR1 and CDR2: SGHRS and YFSETQ. V lost 6 bases and J 8 bases, leaving 11 bases between the germline ends. The CDR3 is 11 residues long. Total RNA was isolated from each sample in quantities of at least 5 micrograms. The use of a sample-barcoded 5' primer and a J-beta primer mix characterized a second PCR of roughly 7 to 11 cycles. With 12 random nucleotides, a template-switch adaptor tagged each individual cDNA molecule. TCRdb re-derived calls from the 5' RACE reads in MiXCR, one entry per CDR3 protein. The sample includes roughly 2 million distinct CDR3 sequences, roughly 50% seen only once; the top ten take less than 2.5%.

The material sequenced was blood. This chain links TRBV5-1 with TRBJ1-2, with a possible D match to TRBD1 (6 bases). The TCR sequence derives from a woman in her thirties or forties in good health. DNA for the CDR3: TGCGCCAGCACCGGGGGGCAAGGCTACACCTTC. Protein sequence: CASTGGQGYTF.